These T cell receptor beta chains were read from a single sample in a study of cytomegalovirus exposure and HLA in healthy donors. The protocol was immunoSEQ multiplex PCR, while the TCRdb copy is restricted to in-frame clones and leaves out a portion. The sample lists nearly 80,000 clones, more than 85% occurring once. The sequenced sample consisted of PBMCs. All receptors derive from a woman aged 30 to 39 in good health and CMV-seronegative. The CDR3 runs from the conserved cysteine through the conserved F or W. D genes are given only for firm matches. Not every row has a clone size; where given, it reads once, few, many or a size class.

clone size	J gene	D gene	V gene	CDR3 protein	CDR3 DNA
NA	TRBJ1-3	NA	TRBV30	CAWSQGSRVGNTIYF	TGTGCCTGGAGCCAGGGGAGTAGGGTGGGAAACACCATATATTTT
NA	TRBJ1-1	NA	TRBV15	CATSRDRGRGTEAFF	TGTGCCACCAGCAGAGACCGGGGCCGGGGGACTGAAGCTTTCTTT
NA	TRBJ2-1	TRBD2	TRBV28	CASSSPAGGGVGEQFF	TGTGCCAGCAGTTCCCCCGCGGGGGGGGGAGTCGGTGAGCAGTTCTTC
NA	TRBJ2-3	TRBD2	TRBV7-3	CASSLGGLAGAGVTDTQYF	TGTGCCAGCAGCTTAGGGGGACTAGCGGGAGCGGGGGTCACAGATACGCAGTATTTT
NA	TRBJ2-2	NA	TRBV6-1	CASSAGVSAGELFF	TGTGCCAGCAGTGCCGGAGTTTCGGCCGGGGAGCTGTTTTTT
NA	TRBJ2-6	NA	TRBV4-3	CASSQYPPGSGANVLTF	TGCGCCAGCAGCCAATACCCGCCCGGGTCTGGGGCCAACGTCCTGACTTTC
NA	TRBJ2-3	TRBD2	TRBV29-1	CSVEDGAGPTDTQYF	TGCAGCGTTGAAGACGGAGCGGGGCCGACAGATACGCAGTATTTT
NA	TRBJ1-5	TRBD1	TRBV19	CASSIGTGVGGNQPQHF	TGTGCCAGTAGTATTGGGACAGGGGTTGGGGGCAATCAGCCCCAGCATTTT
NA	TRBJ1-4	NA	TRBV7-9	CASSLATNEKLFF	TGTGCCAGCAGCCTTGCAACTAATGAAAAACTGTTTTTT
once	TRBJ1-2	NA	TRBV28	CASSSLGKANGYTF	TGTGCCAGCAGTTCCCTAGGAAAGGCAAATGGCTACACCTTC
NA	TRBJ1-4	NA	TRBV25-1	CASSSRGAGDEKLFF	TGTGCCAGCAGTAGTCGGGGGGCGGGTGATGAAAAACTGTTTTTT
NA	TRBJ2-5	TRBD2	TRBV4-1	CASSQEVAGGLFKETQYF	TGCGCCAGCAGCCAAGAGGTAGCGGGGGGGCTGTTCAAAGAGACCCAGTACTTC
once	TRBJ1-3	TRBD1	TRBV4-3	CASSQQGAYTIYF	TGCGCCAGCAGCCAACAGGGGGCATACACCATATATTTT
few	TRBJ2-7	NA	TRBV7-2	CASSHGSSYEQYF	TGTGCCAGCAGTCACGGTAGCTCCTACGAGCAGTACTTC
NA	TRBJ2-7	TRBD1	TRBV7-9	CASTMGQHYEQYF	TGTGCCAGCACCATGGGACAGCACTACGAGCAGTACTTC
NA	TRBJ1-1	NA	TRBV4-3	CASSQAGDTEAFF	TGCGCCAGCAGCCAGGCAGGGGACACTGAAGCTTTCTTT
NA	TRBJ1-1	NA	TRBV25-1	CASSNYGVRAFF	TGTGCCAGCAGTAATTATGGTGTGCGGGCTTTCTTT
NA	TRBJ2-2	TRBD2	TRBV19	CASRIGLARGTGELFF	TGTGCCAGTAGGATCGGACTAGCGCGGGGTACCGGGGAGCTGTTTTTT
few	TRBJ1-5	NA	TRBV30	CAWSLQGNQPQHF	TGTGCCTGGAGTCTCCAGGGCAATCAGCCCCAGCATTTT
NA	TRBJ2-1	TRBD1	TRBV27	CASSLDRTGEGEQFF	TGTGCCAGCAGTTTAGATAGGACAGGGGAGGGTGAGCAGTTCTTC
NA	TRBJ1-2	NA	TRBV5-1	CASSLEGAANYGYTF	TGCGCCAGCAGCTTGGAAGGGGCCGCCAACTATGGCTACACCTTC
once	TRBJ1-5	NA	TRBV6-5	CASSVQFNQPQHF	TGTGCCAGCAGTGTTCAGTTCAATCAGCCCCAGCATTTT
NA	TRBJ1-3	TRBD1	TRBV6-5	CASSYNQGDSEDTIYF	TGTGCCAGCAGTTACAATCAGGGGGACAGTGAGGACACCATATATTTT
NA	TRBJ2-2	NA	TRBV7-9	CASSLVAGGELFF	TGTGCCAGCAGCTTAGTAGCCGGCGGGGAGCTGTTTTTT
NA	TRBJ2-5	NA	TRBV27	CASSSTPIQETQYF	TGTGCCAGCAGTTCAACACCGATCCAAGAGACCCAGTACTTC
NA	TRBJ2-7	TRBD2	TRBV28	CASSRSGGTSYEQYF	TGTGCCAGCAGTCGAAGCGGGGGGACCTCCTACGAGCAGTACTTC
NA	TRBJ2-5	TRBD1	TRBV7-2	CASSHIRGLQETQYF	TGTGCCAGCAGCCATATAAGGGGGCTCCAAGAGACCCAGTACTTC
NA	TRBJ2-5	TRBD2	TRBV5-5	CASSSSGRIQETQYF	TGTGCCAGCAGCTCTAGCGGGCGAATCCAAGAGACCCAGTACTTC
NA	TRBJ2-7	NA	TRBV6-5	CASSYQAITNTYEQYF	TGTGCCAGCAGTTACCAGGCCATAACAAATACCTACGAGCAGTACTTC
NA	TRBJ1-5	TRBD1	TRBV2	CASNEQGTSNQPQHF	TGTGCCAGCAACGAACAGGGGACGAGCAATCAGCCCCAGCATTTT
NA	TRBJ1-3	NA	TRBV23-1	CASSQSGGDPGNTIYF	TGCGCCAGCAGTCAATCGGGCGGGGACCCCGGAAACACCATATATTTT
NA	TRBJ2-1	TRBD2	TRBV7-8	CASSLASGVHEQFF	TGTGCCAGCAGCTTAGCTAGCGGGGTCCATGAGCAGTTCTTC
NA	TRBJ1-1	TRBD1	TRBV28	CASSLPQGANTEAFF	TGTGCCAGCAGTTTACCCCAGGGGGCGAACACTGAAGCTTTCTTT
NA	TRBJ2-5	TRBD2	TRBV10-3	CAISEASGQETQYF	TGTGCCATCAGTGAGGCTAGCGGGCAAGAGACCCAGTACTTC
NA	TRBJ2-1	NA	TRBV19	CASSPVASRNEQFF	TGTGCCAGTAGTCCGGTCGCTAGCCGCAATGAGCAGTTCTTC
NA	TRBJ1-1	TRBD1	TRBV6-5	CAVSAGQPNTEAFF	TGTGCCGTATCCGCGGGACAGCCTAACACTGAAGCTTTCTTT
NA	TRBJ1-2	NA	TRBV19	CASSISTGYGYTF	TGTGCCAGTAGTATCTCAACAGGGTATGGCTACACCTTC
NA	TRBJ1-2	NA	TRBV6-4	CASSERQGRSGYTF	TGTGCCAGCAGTGAGAGGCAGGGGCGAAGTGGCTACACCTTC
NA	TRBJ1-4	TRBD1	TRBV5-1	CASSQTGGREKLFF	TGCGCCAGCAGTCAGACAGGGGGCCGGGAAAAACTGTTTTTT
NA	TRBJ1-1	NA	TRBV7-2	CASSWLGGRTEAFF	TGTGCCAGCAGCTGGCTGGGGGGGCGGACTGAAGCTTTCTTT
NA	TRBJ2-3	NA	TRBV27	CASSLTQVADTQYF	TGTGCCAGCAGTTTGACACAGGTCGCAGATACGCAGTATTTT